This T cell receptor (beta chain) was sequenced during a study of T cell responses to AZD1222 COVID-19 vaccine (dated by TCRdb to 2020 to 2022). Study-wide context: A total of around 240 trial participants underwent TCR sequencing, of whom 207 received two doses of AZD1222 and about 25 received two doses of the MenACWY control vaccine. Enrollment into the trials was organized by age into subgroups of 18-55, 56-69 and 70-plus years, and those subgroups contained roughly 140, 27 and 60 TCR-sequenced participants, respectively. Study-wide findings and limitations: Epitopes outside the regions mutated in the B.1.351 and B.1.1.7 variants were reportedly recognized by nearly half of the unique spike-specific TCRs. Most participants were white British and females outnumbered males, and the authors suggested that clonal diversity may have been underestimated. Because no samples from the day 14 peak response were available, repertoires could be characterized only after the peak T cell response. The 56-69-year group was small, and its depth increase did not reach significance, likely because of low power. After two AZD1222 doses, both the breadth and the depth of spike-specific TCRs were significantly higher than at day 0 and than in MenACWY recipients. Conclusions about previously exposed vaccinees were limited because only a handful of AZD1222 recipients were SARS-CoV-2 seropositive at baseline. CD4 TCRs associated with the vaccine covered the entire spike protein, and the dominant responses were in regions 160-218 and 743-854.

The CDR3 regions of human TCRbeta chains were subjected to immunosequencing. Per the original workflow: Repertoire TCRs were matched against a reference library of SARS-CoV-2-specific TCRs generated with the MIRA antigen-specificity platform. Breadth was defined as the fraction of unique TCRs that were SARS-CoV-2-associated, and depth was defined as the fraction of total T cells that were SARS-CoV-2-associated. Each spike-specific TCR was assigned to its reactive spike region and to a CD4 or CD8 class using the MIRA data. Log10-transformed breadth and depth values were compared by one-way ANOVA with Sidak's multiple comparisons tests. Not all clones reach the TCRdb copy of this immuneACCESS table, which keeps in-frame sequences only. Checked studies attribute under half of the gap to unresolved V genes and leave the rest unexplained. V and J calls and clone size follow that table, whereas D and trimming were derived from the DNA. The sample table records roughly 140,000 clones; under 95% of these occur just once. The top ten clonotypes cover less than 3.5% of the sample.

A single count supports this clone. It lacks a known antigen. Base qualities are missing; no much larger clone stands one base away. Explained via the paper, the time point label denotes: baseline before first vaccination. Read against the paper, the sample's treatment or condition label means: meningococcal conjugate vaccine given as trial control. Samples from vaccinated people were obtained from the UK trials COV001 and COV002, which included a single-blind randomized controlled phase 2/3 trial of AZD1222 (ChAdOx1 nCoV-19) in healthy adults. For TCRbeta chain sequencing, PBMC samples from trial participants were taken at day 0 and at day 28 after the second dose. Sequencing used peripheral blood, obtained on day 0 of MenACWY control vaccination. This receptor was taken from an adult in good health.

The CDR3 region reads CAWSKGALNTEAFF. The nucleotide sequence is given as TGTGCCTGGAGTAAGGGGGCCTTAAACACTGAAGCTTTCTTT. This sequence uses TRBV30 and TRBJ1-1, with 7 bases in between that match TRBD1. The CDR3 numbers 14 residues from cysteine through phenylalanine. Only CDR3 DNA is held: 42 bases, read in frame from base 1. CDR1 GTSNPN and CDR2 SVGIG were looked up in the germline V gene (reference sequence). V is trimmed back by 2 bases and J by 2 bases, and the junction contains 5 bases that no gene match accounts for.